The present entry profiles one T cell receptor (beta chain) with its context. Antigen unknown. This sample was taken from a study of T-cell memory formation after mild COVID-19. Study-wide results and limits: CD4+ contracting clones were found mainly in CM and EM, and CD8+ ones in EMRA. CD4+ bias marked clones expanding day 15 to 37, unlike balanced contracting clones. Some clones that responded turned up in pre-infection memory, which suggests that cross-reactive memory joined in.

TCR alpha and TCR beta cDNA libraries with sample barcodes and UMIs came from 5'RACE using constant-segment primers. In TCRdb, the 5' RACE reads were re-called with MiXCR into one record per CDR3 protein. The table has a few hundred thousand distinct CDR3 sequences, around 17% seen once. This receptor was obtained from a man aged 18 to 29 who had mild COVID-19 (a few samples of this study predate the infection). Cell type and time point are not known. The specimen sequenced was PBMCs or a T cell subset sorted from them (not recorded which).

Written as DNA, the CDR3 is TGCGCCAGCAGCTTGTCTGGGGCGGTCCAAGAGACCCAGTACTTC. Translating gives CASSLSGAVQETQYF. The chain is built from TRBV5-1 and TRBJ2-5; TRBD1 might be the D (5 bases). Trimming took off 1 base at V and 1 base at J, with 11 bases between the two ends. The germline gives CDR1 SGHRS, CDR2 YFSETQ. The CDR3 runs to 15 residues.